Below are 2 T cell receptor beta chains sequenced from a single sample in a study of cytomegalovirus exposure and HLA in healthy donors. PCR primers comprised 60 Vbeta and 13 Jbeta primers. Clones were read by immunoSEQ multiplex PCR, and TCRdb kept only the in-frame ones, dropping some. The sample lists 90,000 to 130,000 clones; around three quarters were seen once. Sequenced: PBMCs. The origin of the receptors is a woman in her 30s in good health and CMV-seronegative.

The genes are TRBV5-8 and TRBJ2-6, with D perhaps TRBD1 (6 bases). Trimming cost V 0 bases and J 4 bases, with 11 bases left between them. From germline, CDR1 is SGHTS and CDR2 YDEGEE. This CDR3 comprises 16 residues. The CDR3 sequence is CASSLESGTGANVLTF. The CDR3 region has the DNA TGTGCCAGCAGCTTGGAATCCGGGACAGGGGCCAACGTCCTGACTTTC.

V is TRBV18 and J is TRBJ2-3, with D perhaps TRBD2 (5 bases). This CDR3 spans 15 amino acids. The germline V and J ends were trimmed by 7 bases and 0 bases, with 14 bases remaining between them. Germline CDR1 and CDR2: KGHSH and LQKENI. The CDR3 loop is CASLPASRSTDTQYF. CDR3 coding DNA: TGTGCCAGCTTACCCGCTAGCCGTAGCACAGATACGCAGTATTTT.